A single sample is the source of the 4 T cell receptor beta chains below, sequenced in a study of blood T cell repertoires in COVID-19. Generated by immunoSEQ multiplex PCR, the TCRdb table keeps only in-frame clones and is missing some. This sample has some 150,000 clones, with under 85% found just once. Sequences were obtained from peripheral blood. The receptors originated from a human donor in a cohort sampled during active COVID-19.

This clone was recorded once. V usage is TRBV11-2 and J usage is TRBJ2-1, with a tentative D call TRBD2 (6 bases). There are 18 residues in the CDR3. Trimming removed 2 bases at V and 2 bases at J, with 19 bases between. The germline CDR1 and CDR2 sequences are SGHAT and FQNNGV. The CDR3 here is CASSLKASGEAAYNEQFF. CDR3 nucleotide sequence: TGTGCCAGCAGCTTAAAGGCGAGTGGGGAGGCAGCCTACAATGAGCAGTTCTTC. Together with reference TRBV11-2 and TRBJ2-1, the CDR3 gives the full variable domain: EAGVAQSPRYKIIEKRQSVAFWCNPISGHATLYWYQQILGQGPKLLIQFQNNGVVDDSQLPKDRFSAERLKGVDSTLKIQPAKLEDSAVYLCASSLKASGEAAYNEQFFGPGTRLTVL.

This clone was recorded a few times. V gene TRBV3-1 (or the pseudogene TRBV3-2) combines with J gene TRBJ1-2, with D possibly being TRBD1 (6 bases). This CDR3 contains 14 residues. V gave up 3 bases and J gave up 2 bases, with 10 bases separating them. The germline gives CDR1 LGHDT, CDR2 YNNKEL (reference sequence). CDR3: CASSQGALNYGYTF. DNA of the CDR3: TGTGCCAGCAGCCAGGGGGCCTTAAACTATGGCTACACCTTC.

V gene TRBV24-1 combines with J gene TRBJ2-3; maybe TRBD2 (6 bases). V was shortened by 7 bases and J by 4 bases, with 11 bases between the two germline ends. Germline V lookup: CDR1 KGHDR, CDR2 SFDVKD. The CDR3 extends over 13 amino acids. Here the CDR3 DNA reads TGTGCCACCAGCGGGAGCGCAGCAGATACGCAGTATTTT. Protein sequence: CATSGSAADTQYF.

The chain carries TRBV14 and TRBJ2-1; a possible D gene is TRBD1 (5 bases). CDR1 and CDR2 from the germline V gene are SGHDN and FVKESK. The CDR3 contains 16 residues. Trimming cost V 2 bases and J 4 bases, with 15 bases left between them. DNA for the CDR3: TGTGCCAGCAGCCAAATAACAGGACCAGAATACAATGAGCAGTTCTTC. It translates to CASSQITGPEYNEQFF.